This entry describes one T cell receptor (beta chain). The sample is drawn from a study of blood T cell repertoires in COVID-19. Study as a whole: Material from acute and convalescent COVID-19 was sourced from the United States, Italy and Spain.

A Seattle source enrolled patients during active infection and followed them longitudinally. TCRdb keeps only in-frame clones here, not all; method: immunoSEQ multiplex PCR. The sample carries almost 200,000 clones, around 75% recorded once. The CDR3 sequence is 14 residues long. CDR1 SGHRS and CDR2 YFSETQ come from the germline V gene. V lost 4 bases to trimming and J lost 5 bases, with 15 bases between them. Source material: peripheral blood. V usage is TRBV5-1 and J usage is TRBJ1-1; D uncertain. The clonotype was recovered from a woman in her thirties or forties with COVID-19, enrolled during active disease. The chain's CDR3 is CASSPRSGLTEAFF. The CDR3 DNA is TGCGCCAGCAGCCCGAGGTCTGGTCTGACTGAAGCTTTCTTT. The variable domain in full, with the rest retrieved from reference TRBV5-1 and TRBJ1-1, is KAGVTQTPRYLIKTRGQQVTLSCSPISGHRSVSWYQQTPGQGLQFLFEYFSETQRNKGNFPGRFSGRQFSNSRSEMNVSTLELGDSALYLCASSPRSGLTEAFFGQGTRLTVV.